This TCR beta chain came from a study of T cell responses to AZD1222 COVID-19 vaccine (dated by TCRdb to the early 2020s). Background for the entire study: TCR sequencing was performed for 230 to 250 trial participants, of whom about 210 were given two doses of AZD1222 and some 26 were given two doses of MenACWY control vaccine. Trial participants were enrolled by age into 18-55, 56-69 and 70-plus year subgroups, with about 150, 27 and 61 TCR-sequenced participants respectively.

The time point label, read with the paper, signifies: about 28 days (+/-7) after the second vaccine dose. Because spike-specific TCR depth and breadth did not differ between the two schedules, AZD1222 recipients who got a second dose at roughly 4 weeks were pooled with those who got a second dose at roughly 12 weeks. Samples from vaccinated people were obtained from the UK trials COV001 and COV002, which included a single-blind randomized controlled phase 2/3 trial of AZD1222 (ChAdOx1 nCoV-19) in healthy adults. For TCRbeta chain sequencing, PBMC samples from trial participants were taken at day 0 and at day 28 after the second dose. This clone was counted once. This receptor's antigen is unknown. Base qualities are not at hand, and no much larger clone is one base apart. The CDR3 regions of human TCRbeta chains were analyzed by immunosequencing. Per the original workflow: Repertoire TCRs were matched against a reference library of SARS-CoV-2-specific TCRs generated with the MIRA antigen-specificity platform. Breadth was defined as the fraction of unique TCRs that were SARS-CoV-2-associated, and depth was defined as the fraction of total T cells that were SARS-CoV-2-associated. Using the MIRA data, each spike-specific TCR was assigned both to the spike region to which the TCR was reactive and to a CD4 or CD8 class. Log10-transformed breadth and depth values were compared by one-way ANOVA with Sidak's multiple comparisons tests. TCRdb mirrors the immuneACCESS table, restricted to in-frame sequences. Some clones are absent from its copies; in checked studies, under half trace to an unresolved V gene, and the reason for the others is unknown. V and J calls and clone size are copied from that table; D and trimming were computed from the DNA. Recorded for this sample are more than 80,000 clones; approximately 90% of them occurred a single time. Of the sample, around 2.9% falls within the top ten clones.

Broad study findings and their caveats: Reportedly, close to half of the unique spike-specific TCRs recognized epitopes lying outside the regions that are mutated in the B.1.351 and B.1.1.7 variants. Because no samples from the day 14 peak response were available, repertoires could be characterized only after the peak T cell response. Conclusions about previously exposed vaccinees are limited, since just 6 or 7 AZD1222 recipients were seropositive for SARS-CoV-2 at baseline. In the small 56-69-year group, the increase in depth fell short of significance, most likely because of low power. After two AZD1222 doses, spike-specific TCR breadth and depth were significantly higher than at day 0 and than in MenACWY recipients. The whole spike protein was spanned by vaccine-associated CD4 TCRs, and dominant responses were seen in regions 160-218 and 743-854. Most participants were white British and females outnumbered males, and the authors suggested that clonal diversity may have been underestimated.

CDR1 is given as SGHNT and CDR2 as YENEEA, both from the germline V gene. V gives up 1 base and J gives up 0 bases, and the segment between their germline ends measures 10 bases. Inclusive of the bounding cysteine and phenylalanine, the CDR3 is 16 residues long. Only the CDR3 DNA stays, 48 bases, in frame from base 1. Recombination joined TRBV11-3 with TRBJ2-1; a confident D gene designation cannot be given. Sequencing used peripheral blood, obtained 28 days after the second AZD1222 dose. This sequence was found in an adult who received the AZD1222 COVID-19 vaccine. At the DNA level, the sequence is TGTGCCAGCAGCTTAGGGCCCCGTAGCTCCTACAATGAGCAGTTCTTC. Its amino acids are CASSLGPRSSYNEQFF. Beyond the CDR3, the reference TRBV11-3 and TRBJ2-1 genes provide the residues; the full variable domain reads: EAGVVQSPRYKIIEKKQPVAFWCNPISGHNTLYWYLQNLGQGPELLIRYENEEAVDDSQLPKDRFSAERLKGVDSTLKIQPAELGDSAVYLCASSLGPRSSYNEQFFGPGTRLTVL.